This TCR beta chain came from a study of regulatory T cells in long-lasting Graves disease. Notes on the study in general: Examination was confined to peripheral blood, excluding thyroid tissue.

V gave up 5 bases and J gave up 0 bases, with 14 bases separating them. This CDR3 is 16 amino acids long. Germline-derived CDR1 and CDR2 are SGHTA and FQGNSA. Building of the TCR beta libraries involved iRepertoire HTBI primers and Arm-PCR of CDR3 regions. MiXCR, applied by TCRdb to the multiplex PCR reads, yields one record per CDR3 protein. The table includes about 430,000 distinct CDR3 sequences, 15% detected once. Time point given: newly diagnosed GD, antithyroid drugs for less than 3 months. The TCR library used RNA extracted from PBMCs. Staff drew approximately 9.3 milliliters of peripheral blood into EDTA tubes. This clonotype has a count of ten or more. Its antigen is not known. The same sample was also used in a study of T cells in Graves' hyperthyroidism and ophthalmopathy. That work contributes: Primed by the HTBI set, a first-round RT-PCR was run on the TCR CDR3.

The receptor was derived from a woman aged 35 to 49 with Graves disease. The sequences come from peripheral blood mononuclear cells (PBMCs), collected at new diagnosis, from a patient treated with antithyroid drugs. V and J are TRBV7-2 and TRBJ2-1; either TRBD1 or TRBD2 may fit D (5 bases each). CDR3 DNA: TGTGCCAGCAGCAACCCGGGACCCCCCTCCTACAATGAGCAGTTCTTC. The encoded protein is CASSNPGPPSYNEQFF.